This TCR beta chain emerged from a study of T cells in Graves' hyperthyroidism and ophthalmopathy. General study results and limits: It was a median approximately six months before onset that the model predicted ophthalmopathy.

Uncontrolled infection, other autoimmune disease, pregnancy or lactation led to exclusion. PBMCs were derived from roughly 10 ml fresh peripheral blood. Regions amplified from RNA transcripts were the TCR beta CDR3 regions. During a first-round RT-PCR of the TCR CDR3, the HTBI primer set was used. MiXCR, applied by TCRdb to the multiplex PCR reads, yields one record per CDR3 protein. The sample records about 290,000 distinct CDR3 sequences, around a fifth being singletons. As regards this clonotype: What it recognizes is unknown.

The germline V and J ends were trimmed by 8 bases and 6 bases, with 14 bases remaining between them. The CDR3 is 12 residues long. Germline V CDR1 and CDR2: WSHSY, SAAADI. The chain couples TRBV10-2 to TRBJ2-7; possibly TRBD1 for D (5 bases). The sequenced sample consisted of blood. The receptor's source is a man over 45 with Graves' ophthalmopathy. As DNA, the CDR3 is TGCGCCAGCGCTGGGGCCGGCGTCGAGCAGTACTTC. Translation: CASAGAGVEQYF.